One and the same sample provided the 10 T cell receptor beta chains below, sequenced in a study of blood T cell repertoires in COVID-19. Produced via immunoSEQ multiplex PCR; TCRdb's table is partial and in-frame only. The sample has 300,000 to 450,000 clones; 70% to 90% are singletons. The sample was peripheral blood. Receptors originate from a woman in her fifties or sixties with COVID-19, enrolled during active disease.

V gene TRBV19 combines with J gene TRBJ1-5, with a possible D match to TRBD1 (5 bases). Between the trimmed V and J ends, which lost 9 bases and 0 bases, there was a span of 18 bases. The CDR3 contains 16 residues. CDR1 is LNHDA and CDR2 is SQIVND in the germline V gene (reference sequence). The CDR3 protein is CARGTWTLNSNQPQHF. CDR3 nucleotides: TGTGCCAGAGGGACTTGGACACTTAATAGCAATCAGCCCCAGCATTTT.

The gene calls are TRBV5-5 and TRBJ1-2, with a tentative D call TRBD1 (6 bases). Germline V gene sequence: CDR1 SGHKS, CDR2 YYEKEE (reference sequence). The CDR3 is 18 residues long. V was clipped by 3 bases and J by 0 bases, with 21 bases between them. This chain's CDR3 is CASSSSLADSQANYGYTF. The CDR3 coding sequence is TGTGCCAGCAGCTCCTCGCTTGCGGACAGTCAAGCTAACTATGGCTACACCTTC.

The chain recombines TRBV6-5 with TRBJ2-1, with 8 nucleotides matching TRBD2. V lost 4 bases, J lost 7 bases, and 3 bases stayed unmatched. Germline V gene sequence: CDR1 MNHEY, CDR2 SVGAGI. The CDR3 consists of 13 residues. The CDR3 nucleotides read TGTGCCAGCAGTTTCGGCGGGGGGAATGAGCAGTTCTTC. It translates to CASSFGGGNEQFF.

V and J are TRBV12-3 or TRBV12-4 and TRBJ1-1; TRBD1 might be the D (6 bases). V was pared by 5 bases and J by 7 bases, with 14 bases between. CDR3 length: 13 amino acids. The CDR3 loop reads CASSARGFDEAFF. CDR3 coding DNA: TGTGCCAGCAGTGCCAGGGGCTTCGATGAAGCTTTCTTT.

The chain has TRBV20-1 and TRBJ1-4, with 7 bases identical to TRBD1. The CDR3 has 13 amino acids. V lost 3 bases to trimming and J lost 8 bases; unmatched junction nucleotides: 6. Germline loops: CDR1 DFQATT, CDR2 SNEGSKA (reference sequence). This CDR3 is CSASKGAVEKLFF. The CDR3 DNA is TGCAGTGCTAGTAAGGGGGCCGTGGAAAAACTGTTTTTT.

The genes are TRBV18 and TRBJ1-2; possibly TRBD1 for D (6 bases). Trimming stripped 5 bases from V and 4 bases from J, with 23 bases between. The CDR3 length is 17 residues. Germline V lookup: CDR1 KGHSH, CDR2 LQKENI. The CDR3 here is CASSSKTGKPIPYGYTF. The DNA for the CDR3 is TGTGCCAGCTCATCGAAAACAGGGAAACCAATCCCCTATGGCTACACCTTC.

V is TRBV5-1 and J is TRBJ2-3, with 8 bases matching TRBD2. There are 19 residues in the CDR3. From germline, CDR1 is SGHRS and CDR2 YFSETQ. V was pared by 5 bases and J by 1 base, with 18 bases of the junction left unmatched. CDR3 sequence: CASSSPPYSGNDRTDTQYF. The CDR3 nucleotides are TGCGCCAGCAGTTCTCCTCCTTATAGCGGGAATGATCGCACAGATACGCAGTATTTT.

The V gene is TRBV19, the J gene TRBJ1-5; TRBD1 is a possible D gene (6 bases). The CDR3 loop spans 17 amino acids. The V end lost 5 bases, the J end lost 4 bases, and 21 bases lay between the germline ends. Germline V lookup: CDR1 LNHDA, CDR2 SQIVND (reference sequence). In DNA form, the CDR3 reads TGTGCCAGTAGTTTACAGGGAGTCCCCCCCCAAAATCAGCCCCAGCATTTT. Translating it yields CASSLQGVPPQNQPQHF.

The gene calls are TRBV12-3 or TRBV12-4 and TRBJ2-1; D is perhaps TRBD1 (5 bases). The V gene lost 5 bases and the J gene lost 4 bases, with 9 bases spanning the gap. This CDR3 has 13 amino acids. The CDR3 loop reads CASSKDSYNEQFF. The CDR3 DNA reads TGTGCCAGCAGTAAAGACAGTTACAATGAGCAGTTCTTC.

Worth noting for this clone: The junction does not match germline at one end; this may be a read error. The CDR3 loop reads CASSQNLRDRCVF. The CDR3 bases are TGTGCCAGCAGCCAAAACCTACGGGACAGATGTGTCTTC. The chain couples TRBV14 to TRBJ2-1, with 7 bases fitting TRBD1. The CDR3 contains 13 residues. CDR1 is SGHDN, CDR2 FVKESK, per germline. The complete variable domain, with remaining parts taken from reference TRBV14 and TRBJ2-1, reads EAGVTQFPSHSVIEKGQTVTLRCDPISGHDNLYWYRRVMGKEIKFLLHFVKESKQDESGMPNNRFLAERTGGTYSTLKVQPAELEDSGVYFCASSQNLRDRCVFGPGTRLTVL.